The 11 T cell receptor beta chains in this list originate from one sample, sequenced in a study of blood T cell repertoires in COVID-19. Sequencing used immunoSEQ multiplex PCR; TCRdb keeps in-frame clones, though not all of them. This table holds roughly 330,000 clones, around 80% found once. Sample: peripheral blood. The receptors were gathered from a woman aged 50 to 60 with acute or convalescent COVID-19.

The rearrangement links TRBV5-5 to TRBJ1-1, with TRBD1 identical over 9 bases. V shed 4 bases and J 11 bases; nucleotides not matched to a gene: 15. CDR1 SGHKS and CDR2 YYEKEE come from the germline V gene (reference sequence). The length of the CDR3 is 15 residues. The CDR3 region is CASSAGQGTSRTAFF. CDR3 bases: TGTGCCAGCAGCGCCGGACAGGGGACATCTCGTACGGCTTTCTTT.

The CDR3: CASSRGTGAREGTDTQYF. CDR3 in DNA: TGTGCCAGCAGCCGAGGGACAGGGGCAAGAGAAGGCACAGATACGCAGTATTTT. This chain connects TRBV11-3 to TRBJ2-3, with 10 nucleotides matching TRBD1. This CDR3 comprises 18 residues. CDR1 is SGHNT, CDR2 YENEEA, per germline. V gave up 5 bases and J gave up 1 base; unmatched junction bases: 12.

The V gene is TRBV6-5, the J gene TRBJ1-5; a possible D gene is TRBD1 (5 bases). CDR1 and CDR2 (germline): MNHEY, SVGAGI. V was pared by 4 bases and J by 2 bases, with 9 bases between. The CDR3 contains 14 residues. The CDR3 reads CASSSRGGNQPQHF. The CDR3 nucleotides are TGTGCCAGCAGTTCCCGGGGGGGCAATCAGCCCCAGCATTTT.

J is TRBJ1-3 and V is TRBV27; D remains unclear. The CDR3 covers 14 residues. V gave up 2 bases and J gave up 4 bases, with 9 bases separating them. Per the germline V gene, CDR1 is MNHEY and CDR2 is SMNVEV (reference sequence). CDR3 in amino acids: CASSLEGTGNTIYF. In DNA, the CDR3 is TGTGCCAGCAGTTTAGAGGGTACAGGAAACACCATATATTTT.

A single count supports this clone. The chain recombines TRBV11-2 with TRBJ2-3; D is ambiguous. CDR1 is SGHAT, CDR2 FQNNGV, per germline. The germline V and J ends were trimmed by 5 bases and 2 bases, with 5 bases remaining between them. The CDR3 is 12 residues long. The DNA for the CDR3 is TGTGCCAGCAGCCCATCCACAGATACGCAGTATTTT. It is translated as CASSPSTDTQYF. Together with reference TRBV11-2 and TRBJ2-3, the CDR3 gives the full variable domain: EAGVAQSPRYKIIEKRQSVAFWCNPISGHATLYWYQQILGQGPKLLIQFQNNGVVDDSQLPKDRFSAERLKGVDSTLKIQPAKLEDSAVYLCASSPSTDTQYFGPGTRLTVL.

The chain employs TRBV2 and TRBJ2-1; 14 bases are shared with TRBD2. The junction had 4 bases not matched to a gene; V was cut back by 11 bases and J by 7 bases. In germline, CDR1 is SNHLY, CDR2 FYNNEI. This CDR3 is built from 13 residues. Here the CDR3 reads CAGTSGGNNEQFF. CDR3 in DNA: TGTGCCGGGACTAGCGGGGGAAATAATGAGCAGTTCTTC. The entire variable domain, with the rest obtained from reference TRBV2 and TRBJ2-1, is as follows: EPEVTQTPSHQVTQMGQEVILRCVPISNHLYFYWYRQILGQKVEFLVSFYNNEISEKSEIFDDQFSVERPDGSNFTLKIRSTKLEDSAMYFCAGTSGGNNEQFFGPGTRLTVL.

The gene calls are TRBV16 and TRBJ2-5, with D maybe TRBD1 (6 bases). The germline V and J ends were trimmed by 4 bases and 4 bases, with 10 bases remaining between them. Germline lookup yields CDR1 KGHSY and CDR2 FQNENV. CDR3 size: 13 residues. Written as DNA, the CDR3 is TGTGCCAGCAGCCCCCGAGGGGGAGAGACCCAGTACTTC. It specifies CASSPRGGETQYF.

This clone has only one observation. As DNA, the CDR3 is TGTGCCAGCAACAATAACAGAGGGTCTAACTATGGCTACACCTTC. Translating gives CASNNNRGSNYGYTF. The chain employs TRBV5-6 and TRBJ1-2; the D is unclear. CDR1 and CDR2 (germline): SGHDT, YYEEEE. The CDR3 has 15 amino acids. Trimming took 6 bases from V and 0 from J, leaving 15 bases between them. The variable domain in full, with the rest retrieved from reference TRBV5-6 and TRBJ1-2, is DAGVTQSPTHLIKTRGQQVTLRCSPKSGHDTVSWYQQALGQGPQFIFQYYEEEERQRGNFPDRFSGHQFPNYSSELNVNALLLGDSALYLCASNNNRGSNYGYTFGSGTRLTVV.

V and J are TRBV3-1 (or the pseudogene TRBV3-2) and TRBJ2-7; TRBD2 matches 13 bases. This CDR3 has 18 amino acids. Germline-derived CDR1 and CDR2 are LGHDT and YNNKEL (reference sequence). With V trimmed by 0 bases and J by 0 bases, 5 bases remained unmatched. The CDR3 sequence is CASSQDSGLAGVSYEQYF. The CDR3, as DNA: TGTGCCAGCAGCCAAGATTCCGGACTAGCGGGAGTCTCCTACGAGCAGTACTTC.

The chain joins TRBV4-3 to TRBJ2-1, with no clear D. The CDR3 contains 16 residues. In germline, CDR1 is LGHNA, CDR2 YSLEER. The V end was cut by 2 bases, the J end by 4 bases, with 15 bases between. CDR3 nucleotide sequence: TGCGCCAGCAGCCAAACAGTCGGTCTCAGTTACAATGAGCAGTTCTTC. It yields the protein CASSQTVGLSYNEQFF.

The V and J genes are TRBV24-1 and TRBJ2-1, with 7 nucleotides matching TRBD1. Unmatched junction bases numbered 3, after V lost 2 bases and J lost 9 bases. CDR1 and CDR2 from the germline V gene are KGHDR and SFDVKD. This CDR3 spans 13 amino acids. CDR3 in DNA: TGTGCCACCAGTGATTACAGGGGTAGTGAGCAGTTCTTC. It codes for CATSDYRGSEQFF.